This T cell receptor beta chain was sequenced in a study of beta chain features in type 1 diabetes. Reverse transcribing all isolated RNA meant expressed TCRB transcripts were sequenced. Some clones are missing from TCRdb's copy, which holds only in-frame ones; the method was immunoSEQ multiplex PCR. The table shows 400,000 to 550,000 clones, with over 9.5% occurring only once. V trimming: 0 bases; J trimming: 6 bases; junction bases outside the gene matches: 5. The CDR3 is made up of 16 amino acids. Germline CDR1 MNHEY, CDR2 SVGAGI. The sample consisted of naive CD4+ T cells from blood. The chain employs TRBV6-5 and TRBJ1-6, with 7 bases lining up with TRBD1. The receptor was derived from a woman under 30 in good health. CDR3 sequence reads: CASSYSMTGSNSPLHF. In DNA, the CDR3 is TGTGCCAGCAGTTACTCAATGACAGGGTCTAATTCACCCCTCCACTTT.